Below, 23 T cell receptor beta chains from the same sample are listed, as sequenced in a study of T-cell reconstitution after alpha-beta-depleted transplantation in children. Using unique molecular identifiers, the investigators prepared the TCRbeta library. TCRdb re-called the PCR reads with MiXCR, one entry per CDR3 protein. The data contain 77,000 or so distinct CDR3 sequences, approximately 18% of them singletons. The material was PBMCs, mostly from graft donor cells, obtained 360 days after TCRalphabeta/CD19-depleted stem cell transplant. Receptors originate from a male patient aged 2 to 10 who had a stem cell transplant for acute lymphoblastic leukemia, so the T cells may come from the graft donor.

This chain links TRBV5-1 with TRBJ2-3; 15 bases line up with TRBD2. The trim removed 4 bases at V and 3 bases at J, leaving 9 bases unmatched. This CDR3 spans 18 amino acids. Per the germline V gene, CDR1 is SGHRS and CDR2 is YFSETQ. The CDR3 spells CASSTGLAGGPGTDTQYF. CDR3 DNA: TGCGCCAGCAGCACCGGACTAGCGGGAGGGCCGGGGACAGATACGCAGTATTTT.

This clonotype was detected only a few times. The V gene is TRBV12-3 or TRBV12-4, the J gene TRBJ1-1; the match to TRBD1 covers 8 bases. The CDR3 runs to 13 residues. Unmatched junction bases numbered 9, after V lost 4 bases and J lost 11 bases. The CDR3 sequence is CASSWDRPSRAFF. In nucleotides, the CDR3 is TGTGCCAGCAGTTGGGACAGGCCATCTCGGGCTTTCTTT.

V is TRBV10-3 and J is TRBJ1-1; D unclear. Trimming stripped 11 bases from V and 3 bases from J, with 10 bases between. Germline V lookup: CDR1 ENHRY, CDR2 SYGVKD. The CDR3 covers 11 residues. The CDR3: CAHRGDTEAFF. The CDR3 DNA reads as TGTGCCCACCGAGGCGACACTGAAGCTTTCTTT.

This clonotype was recorded at least ten times. V usage is TRBV4-1 and J usage is TRBJ2-7; 10 bases are a match to TRBD2. V gave up 4 bases and J gave up 3 bases; unmatched junction bases: 6. Germline CDR1 MGHRA, CDR2 YSYEKL. The CDR3 has 15 residues. The CDR3 protein is CASSLASGGGYEQYF. DNA of the CDR3: TGCGCCAGCAGCCTAGCGAGCGGGGGGGGCTACGAGCAGTACTTC.

Only a few counts were recorded for this clonotype. The chain employs TRBV29-1 and TRBJ1-2; D remains unclear. This CDR3 has 13 amino acids. Trimming took 0 bases from V and 8 from J, leaving 13 bases between them. Germline CDR1 and CDR2: SQVTM and ANQGSEA. The DNA of the CDR3 is TGCAGCGTTGAAGATGGGTATCTCGGGGGCTACACCTTC. Residues: CSVEDGYLGGYTF.

The genes are TRBV7-9 and TRBJ2-1; 11 bases are shared with TRBD2. The CDR3 has 17 amino acids. Germline V lookup: CDR1 SEHNR, CDR2 FQNEAQ (reference sequence). V gave up 4 bases and J gave up 3 bases; unmatched junction bases: 8. The CDR3 loop is CASSYYTLAGGYNEQFF. The CDR3 bases are TGTGCCAGCAGCTATTATACCCTAGCGGGAGGCTACAATGAGCAGTTCTTC.

This sequence joins TRBV3-1 and TRBJ1-1; D gene ambiguous. V was pared by 0 bases and J by 4 bases, with 6 bases between. The CDR3 consists of 13 residues. Germline lookup yields CDR1 LGHDT and CDR2 YNNKEL (reference sequence). In DNA, the CDR3 is TGTGCCAGCAGCCAAGATTGGTTCACTGAAGCTTTCTTT. This encodes CASSQDWFTEAFF.

The chain recombines TRBV7-2 with TRBJ2-7, with TRBD1 identical over 9 bases. Germline V gene data show CDR1 as SGHTA and CDR2 as FQGNSA. The CDR3 is 15 residues long. V lost 5 bases, J lost 1 base, and 6 bases stayed unmatched. In DNA, the CDR3 is TGTGCCAGCAGCCGACAGGGGGTGGATTCCTACGAGCAGTACTTC. As protein: CASSRQGVDSYEQYF.

The chain employs TRBV7-9 and TRBJ1-1; 10 bases map to TRBD1. Per the germline V gene, CDR1 is SEHNR and CDR2 is FQNEAQ (reference sequence). With 5 bases clipped from V and 7 bases from J, the junction kept 10 bases outside the gene matches. The CDR3 covers 15 residues. The CDR3 protein is CASSATGGGGGEAFF. Here the CDR3 DNA reads TGTGCCAGCAGCGCGACAGGGGGCGGCGGTGGTGAAGCTTTCTTT.

V usage is TRBV12-3 or TRBV12-4 and J usage is TRBJ1-4, with unresolved D. This CDR3 is built from 17 residues. Trimming took 6 bases from V and 5 from J, leaving 22 bases between them. CDR3 protein: CASSNWYFRHLNEKLFF. CDR3 sequence (DNA): TGTGCCAGCAGCAATTGGTACTTCAGGCATCTAAATGAAAAACTGTTTTTT.

The rearrangement uses TRBV6-2 or TRBV6-3 and TRBJ2-3, with D unclear. Trimming left V 2 bases short and J 6 bases short, with 9 bases between. CDR1 and CDR2 (germline): MNHEY, SVGEGT. This CDR3 is built from 13 residues. The CDR3 DNA sequence: TGTGCCAGCAGTTACCCCGTGACGGATACGCAGTATTTT. This gives the protein CASSYPVTDTQYF.

This clonotype was observed a few times. The J gene is TRBJ2-3, the V gene TRBV3-1; the D is unclear. Germline V CDR1 and CDR2: LGHDT, YNNKEL (reference sequence). CDR3 length: 16 residues. The V gene lost 0 bases and the J gene lost 1 base, with 11 bases spanning the gap. CDR3 in DNA: TGTGCCAGCAGCCAAGACCCTTTTGATGGCACAGATACGCAGTATTTT. Its translation is CASSQDPFDGTDTQYF.

This clonotype occurred a few times. J is TRBJ2-1 and V is TRBV10-2; D possibly matches TRBD1 or TRBD2 (5 bases each). With 7 bases removed from V and 7 bases from J, the gap between germline ends came to 32 bases. Germline assignment: CDR1 WSHSY and CDR2 SAAADI. The CDR3 extends over 19 amino acids. The DNA for the CDR3 is TGCGCCAGCACAGGGCGCCGGTGGCATGACTTCCATAGCGAGAATGAGCAGTTCTTC. It yields the protein CASTGRRWHDFHSENEQFF.

The chain joins TRBV5-1 to TRBJ2-3, with D unclear. CDR1 and CDR2 from the germline V gene are SGHRS and YFSETQ. V was cut by 0 bases and J by 1 base, with 3 bases left in between. The CDR3 contains 13 residues. CDR3 sequence: CASSLEGTDTQYF. In nucleotides, the CDR3 is TGCGCCAGCAGCTTGGAGGGCACAGATACGCAGTATTTT.

The V gene is TRBV24-1, the J gene TRBJ2-3; 9 bases agree with TRBD2. The CDR3 runs 16 residues. Unmatched junction bases numbered 9, after V lost 9 bases and J lost 0 bases. Germline V lookup: CDR1 KGHDR, CDR2 SFDVKD. The CDR3 DNA reads as TGTGCCACCGCAGAATTGACTAGCGGTAGCACAGATACGCAGTATTTT. Its translation is CATAELTSGSTDTQYF.

V is TRBV7-9 and J is TRBJ2-2, with 7 bases that match TRBD2. After removal of 2 bases from V and 4 bases from J, the junction contained 7 bases not matched to a gene. The length of the CDR3 is 16 residues. In germline, CDR1 is SEHNR, CDR2 FQNEAQ (reference sequence). The CDR3 bases are TGTGCCAGCAGCTTATCGGCGGGAGCAAGCACCGGGGAGCTGTTTTTT. It specifies CASSLSAGASTGELFF.

This clonotype was detected only a few times. The chain links TRBV7-2 to TRBJ2-7; D may be TRBD1 (5 bases). The CDR3 spans 12 residues. Germline lookup yields CDR1 SGHTA and CDR2 FQGNSA. V was clipped by 6 bases and J by 5 bases, with 11 bases between them. The CDR3 region is CASSSGFDEQYF. CDR3 DNA sequence: TGTGCCAGCAGTTCAGGGTTCGACGAGCAGTACTTC.

V is TRBV5-1 and J is TRBJ2-5; D unclear. Trimming cost V 4 bases and J 4 bases, with 17 bases left between them. The CDR3 extends over 15 amino acids. Germline loops: CDR1 SGHRS, CDR2 YFSETQ. The CDR3: CASSPGTRSRETQYF. CDR3 in DNA: TGCGCCAGCAGCCCCGGCACGCGATCTAGAGAGACCCAGTACTTC.

The chain is built from TRBV5-6 and TRBJ2-7; maybe TRBD2 (5 bases). The CDR3 has 15 residues. V gave up 0 bases and J gave up 2 bases, with 12 bases separating them. Per germline, CDR1 SGHDT and CDR2 YYEEEE. The CDR3 nucleotides read TGTGCCAGCAGCTTGGCCTCTCGAGGGACCTACGAGCAGTACTTC. Translation: CASSLASRGTYEQYF.

Only a few counts were recorded for this clonotype. CDR3 DNA sequence: TGTGCCCGCACCCCGTTTAGCGGCCCCTACGAGCAGTACTTC. Its protein is CARTPFSGPYEQYF. The rearrangement links TRBV6-5 to TRBJ2-7; possibly TRBD2 for D (6 bases). Deletions cut 11 bases from V and 2 bases from J, with 19 bases between. Germline loops: CDR1 MNHEY, CDR2 SVGAGI. This CDR3 is built from 14 residues.

This clonotype was recorded a few times. The genes are TRBV28 and TRBJ2-7; TRBD2 is a possible D gene (5 bases). This CDR3 contains 14 residues. From germline, CDR1 is MDHEN and CDR2 SYDVKM. V was cut by 7 bases and J by 1 base, with 14 bases left in between. The CDR3 loop is CASIPGGFSYEQYF. The DNA of the CDR3 is TGTGCCAGCATACCCGGAGGCTTTTCCTACGAGCAGTACTTC.

The chain combines TRBV15 with TRBJ2-7; TRBD1 matches at 8 bases. CDR1 LNHNV and CDR2 YYDKDF come from the germline V gene (reference sequence). The CDR3 spans 15 residues. V was clipped by 4 bases and J by 5 bases; unmatched bases: 10. CDR3 sequence: CATSTAGTGTNEQYF. The CDR3 DNA follows: TGTGCCACCAGCACCGCCGGGACAGGAACAAACGAGCAGTACTTC. The entire variable domain, with the rest obtained from reference TRBV15 and TRBJ2-7, is as follows: DAMVIQNPRYQVTQFGKPVTLSCSQTLNHNVMYWYQQKSSQAPKLLFHYYDKDFNNEADTPDNFQSRRPNTSFCFLDIRSPGLGDTAMYLCATSTAGTGTNEQYFGPGTRLTVT.

This clonotype was detected many times. V and J are TRBV28 and TRBJ2-1, with D possibly matching TRBD2 (6 bases). Germline assignment: CDR1 MDHEN and CDR2 SYDVKM. The length of the CDR3 is 15 residues. V was shortened by 2 bases and J by 8 bases, with 16 bases between the two germline ends. The CDR3 sequence: CASSLRLGARDEQFF. For the CDR3, the DNA is TGTGCCAGCAGTTTACGACTAGGGGCCCGGGATGAGCAGTTCTTC.